Listed below are T cell receptor beta chains from one sample, sequenced in a study of early T cells in non-severe SARS-CoV-2 infection. TCRdb processed the 5' RACE reads anew with MiXCR; each CDR3 protein has one entry. The sample includes around 25,000 distinct CDR3 sequences, roughly 2.8% of them seen just once. Input material: whole blood. The origin of the receptors is an adult who was a healthcare worker with PCR-confirmed SARS-CoV-2 infection or an uninfected control (not recorded which). CDR3s include the opening cysteine and the closing phenylalanine or tryptophan. D genes are given only for firm matches. Clone size appears in some rows only: once, few, many, or a class for an expanded clone.

d_gene	v_gene	j_gene	abundance	CDR3nt	CDR3aa
-	TRBV6-5	TRBJ2-5	many	TGTGCCAGCAGTTACTCGGCGTACCAAGAGACCCAGTACTTC	CASSYSAYQETQYF
TRBD2	TRBV14	TRBJ2-1	many	TGTGCCAGCAGCCAGAGCCCACTAGCGGGGCCGTACAATGAGCAGTTCTTC	CASSQSPLAGPYNEQFF
TRBD1	TRBV20-1	TRBJ1-1	many	TGCAGTGCTTCACAGGGGTTTGAAGCTTTCTTT	CSASQGFEAFF
TRBD2	TRBV9	TRBJ2-3	many	TGTGCCAGCAGCGAGGGACTAGCCGACGATACGCAGTATTTT	CASSEGLADDTQYF
-	TRBV11-1	TRBJ1-1	many	TGTGCCAGCAGCCGGAACCAGGGGCGGACTGAAGCTTTCTTT	CASSRNQGRTEAFF
-	TRBV11-2	TRBJ1-4	few	TGTGCCAGCGGACCGGGGCCTAATGAAAAACTGTTTTTT	CASGPGPNEKLFF
-	TRBV19	TRBJ2-3	many	TGTGCCAGTAGTACTGGACTGGCAGATACGCAGTATTTT	CASSTGLADTQYF
-	TRBV6-4	TRBJ2-1	many	TGTGCCAGCAGAGCGGTTGCTAGAGAGAACAGGGCGGTCAATGAGCAGTTCTTC	CASRAVARENRAVNEQFF
TRBD1	TRBV6-2/TRBV6-3	TRBJ1-1	many	TGTGCCACTGGGGACAGGGCGTTCTCTGAAGCTTTCTTT	CATGDRAFSEAFF
-	TRBV5-1	TRBJ2-3	many	TGCGCCAGCAGCGTATCCCCGGGACATCTGAGCACAGATACGCAGTATTTT	CASSVSPGHLSTDTQYF
-	TRBV2	TRBJ2-5	few	TGTGCCAGCAGTGAACAAAAAGACAGCTGGACGTACTTC	CASSEQKDSWTYF
TRBD2	TRBV19	TRBJ2-3	few	TGTGCCAGTAACCCTAGCGGGGGGGCAGAGGATACGCAGTATTTT	CASNPSGGAEDTQYF
TRBD1	TRBV6-1	TRBJ2-1	many	TGTGCCAGCAGTGGGACAGGGAGGAATGAGCAGTTCTTC	CASSGTGRNEQFF
TRBD2	TRBV12-3/TRBV12-4	TRBJ2-6	many	TGTGCCAGCGGGAGGGGAAGGGCCAACGTCCTGACTTTC	CASGRGRANVLTF
-	TRBV5-6	TRBJ2-4	many	TGTGCCAGCAGCTTGGTAGGGGTAGAAAACATTCAGTACTTC	CASSLVGVENIQYF
-	TRBV10-3	TRBJ2-1	many	TGTGCCATCAGTGAGTCAGGGGGTAGAGCGGGCAATGAGCAGTTCTTC	CAISESGGRAGNEQFF
-	TRBV5-8	TRBJ1-2	-	TGTGCCAGCAGCATCAAGGATTGGGTCTATGGCTACACCTTC	CASSIKDWVYGYTF
TRBD1	TRBV2	TRBJ1-5	-	TGTGCCAGCAGTGCGGGACAGGGCCATCAGCCCCAGCATTTT	CASSAGQGHQPQHF
-	TRBV30	TRBJ1-5	many	TGTGCCTGGAGTGGGGCACCAGGGCCAGGTCAGCCCCAGCATTTT	CAWSGAPGPGQPQHF
-	TRBV6-1	TRBJ1-2	medium-sized	TGTGCCAGCAGTGATTACGGCTACACCTTC	CASSDYGYTF
TRBD1	TRBV27	TRBJ1-2	many	TGTGCCAGCAGTTTGGACAGGGGATATGGCTACACCTTC	CASSLDRGYGYTF
-	TRBV30	TRBJ1-3	many	TGTGCCTGGAGTGTGGCAGGGGCTGCAGGAAACACCATATATTTT	CAWSVAGAAGNTIYF
TRBD2	TRBV4-2	TRBJ2-3	many	TGTGCCAGCAGCCAAGTACCTAGCGGGGGGGCCATTCGATCAGATACGCAGTATTTT	CASSQVPSGGAIRSDTQYF
-	TRBV12-3/TRBV12-4	TRBJ1-5	many	TGTGCCAGCAGTTTTCGCATCAATCAGCCCCAGCATTTT	CASSFRINQPQHF
TRBD1	TRBV7-8	TRBJ1-6	many	TGTGCCAGCAGCAGACAGGGTTGGGTACCCCTCCACTTT	CASSRQGWVPLHF
-	TRBV5-1	TRBJ1-1	few	TGCGCCAGCAGCTTGGAGGCTGATTCTGAAGCTTTCTTT	CASSLEADSEAFF
-	TRBV5-1	TRBJ2-5	many	TGCGCCAGCAGCCGGGGACTTAGGGAGACCCAGTACTTC	CASSRGLRETQYF
TRBD1	TRBV5-1	TRBJ1-2	once	TGCGCCAGCCACCACGCCCCAGGACAGGGTGACTATGGCTACACCTTC	CASHHAPGQGDYGYTF
TRBD1	TRBV7-8	TRBJ2-6	medium-sized	TGTGCCAGCAGCCCCAGGGACAGGGGGCGATCTTCTGGGGCCAACGTCCTGACTTTC	CASSPRDRGRSSGANVLTF
TRBD1	TRBV10-3	TRBJ1-1	many	TGTGCCATCAGTGAGTCGTACAGGGGGCCTGAAGCTTTCTTT	CAISESYRGPEAFF
-	TRBV12-3/TRBV12-4	TRBJ1-1	many	TGTGCCAGCAGTTTTTTCCGTGGCACTGAAGCTTTCTTT	CASSFFRGTEAFF
-	TRBV6-6	TRBJ2-5	medium-sized	TGTGCCAGCAAGGGAGAGACCCAGTACTTC	CASKGETQYF
-	TRBV20-1	TRBJ1-5	many	TGCACCCCTAGGGAGCGGTGGGGTCAGCCCCAGCATTTT	CTPRERWGQPQHF
-	TRBV2	TRBJ2-3	few	TGTGCCAGCAGTGGCCGGGAGCCTAGCACAGATACGCAGTATTTT	CASSGREPSTDTQYF
-	TRBV7-8	TRBJ2-1	many	TGTGCCAGCGGCCCGTGGAGCGGAGACTACAATGAGCAGTTCTTC	CASGPWSGDYNEQFF
TRBD2	TRBV5-5	TRBJ2-3	few	TGTGCCAGCAGACTCGGGGGGTACACAGATACGCAGTATTTT	CASRLGGYTDTQYF
-	TRBV3-1	TRBJ2-3	many	TGTGCCAGCAGCCAAGGCGACAGCACAGATACGCAGTATTTT	CASSQGDSTDTQYF
-	TRBV7-8	TRBJ2-1	many	TGTGCCAGCAGCTCCACCCCTTGGGAGGGGGGGCCCAGAGAGCAGTTCTTC	CASSSTPWEGGPREQFF
-	TRBV15	TRBJ2-3	many	TGTGCCACTAACCCGACAACAGATACGCAGTATTTT	CATNPTTDTQYF